This TCR beta chain appears in the sequencing data of a study of T cell responses to AZD1222 COVID-19 vaccine listed by TCRdb under 2021. Some background on the complete study: Because spike-specific TCR depth and breadth did not differ between the two schedules, AZD1222 recipients who got a second dose at roughly 4 weeks were pooled with those who got a second dose at roughly 12 weeks. A total of 230 or so trial participants underwent TCR sequencing, of whom approximately 210 received two doses of AZD1222 and around 25 received two doses of the MenACWY control vaccine. Enrollment into the trials was organized by age into subgroups of 18-55, 56-69 and 70-plus years, and those subgroups contained about 160, 30 and 59 TCR-sequenced participants, respectively.

This clone was detected a few times. What antigen it recognizes has not been identified. Qualities for individual bases were not recorded, and no much larger clone is one base off. The CDR3 regions of human TCRbeta chains were analyzed by immunosequencing. Turning to the authors' computational methods: TCRs in the repertoires were compared against a reference library of SARS-CoV-2-specific TCRs that had been generated with the MIRA antigen-specificity platform. Breadth was defined as the fraction of unique TCRs that were SARS-CoV-2-associated, and depth was defined as the fraction of total T cells that were SARS-CoV-2-associated. Each spike-specific TCR was assigned to its reactive spike region and to a CD4 or CD8 class using the MIRA data. Log10-transformed breadth and depth values were compared by one-way ANOVA with Sidak's multiple comparisons tests. TCRdb took this table from immuneACCESS and kept in-frame rearrangements with V and J called. Such tables lack part of the clones; where checked against another copy, unresolved V genes explain under half of the gap, and the rest is unexplained. The V and J calls and clone size were taken over from that table, and D and trimming were inferred from the DNA. A total of approximately 99,000 clones appear in this sample, about 86% of them only once. The ten largest make up under 4% of the sample.

On the study overall, not on this receptor specifically: In the small 56-69-year group, the increase in depth fell short of significance, most likely because of low power. After two AZD1222 doses, spike-specific TCR breadth and depth were significantly higher than at day 0 and than in MenACWY recipients. Reportedly, close to half of the unique spike-specific TCRs recognized epitopes lying outside the regions that are mutated in the B.1.351 and B.1.1.7 variants. CD4 TCRs associated with the vaccine covered the entire spike protein, and the dominant responses were in regions 160-218 and 743-854. Only a handful of AZD1222 recipients were SARS-CoV-2 seropositive at baseline, limiting conclusions about previously exposed vaccinees. Participants were mostly white British, with more females than males. The authors suggested clonal diversity may have been underestimated. No day 14 peak-response samples were available, so repertoires were characterized only after the peak T cell response.

In light of the paper, this sample's time point label describes: baseline before first vaccination. Vaccinee samples came from UK trials COV001 and COV002, including a single-blind randomized controlled phase 2/3 trial of AZD1222 (ChAdOx1 nCoV-19) in healthy adults. For TCRbeta chain sequencing, PBMC samples from trial participants were taken at day 0 and at day 28 after the second dose. As encoded in the germline V gene, CDR1 is MNHEY while CDR2 is SVGAGI. From the cysteine up to the phenylalanine, the CDR3 has a length of 14 residues. The sequence is cut down to CDR3 DNA, 42 bases in frame from base 1. Trimming costs V 6 bases and J 3 bases, and their ends lie 12 bases apart.

This sequence uses TRBV6-5 and TRBJ1-5, with a weak D call of TRBD1 (6 bases match). The sequence was collected from an adult in good health. The sample here was peripheral blood, taken on day 0 of AZD1222 vaccination. The DNA sequence reads TGTGCCAGCAGATCGCGGACAGACAATCAGCCCCAGCATTTT. Its protein is CASRSRTDNQPQHF.